These 24 T cell receptor beta chains share one sample of origin, sequenced in a study of T cells in Graves' hyperthyroidism and ophthalmopathy. Amplification targeted TCR beta CDR3 regions from RNA transcripts. A first-round RT-PCR of the TCR CDR3 used the HTBI primer set. TCRdb reanalysed the multiplex PCR reads using MiXCR and keeps one entry per CDR3 protein. This sample has about 510,000 distinct CDR3 sequences, with over 45% found just once. Material for sequencing was peripheral blood or thyroid tissue (not recorded which). The source of these receptors is an adult woman with Graves' disease, either hyperthyroidism or ophthalmopathy (not recorded which).

This clonotype has just one count. The chain recombines TRBV7-2 with TRBJ1-2; D is perhaps TRBD1 (6 bases). Deletions cut 5 bases from V and 4 bases from J, with 17 bases between. The CDR3 is made up of 15 amino acids. Germline V CDR1 and CDR2: SGHTA, FQGNSA. CDR3 bases: TGTGCCAGCAGCAAATTCCGGGACACCATCTATGGCTACACCTTC. Translating it yields CASSKFRDTIYGYTF.

The chain carries TRBV20-1 and TRBJ1-4; D uncertain. The CDR3 loop spans 15 amino acids. Trimming pared 2 bases from V and 0 bases from J, leaving 10 bases between. CDR1 is DFQATT, CDR2 SNEGSKA, per germline (reference sequence). The CDR3 bases are TGCAGTGCTAGAAACGGTGGAGCAACTAATGAAAAACTGTTTTTT. Amino acid sequence: CSARNGGATNEKLFF.

This clonotype was counted between two and nine times. This sequence joins TRBV20-1 and TRBJ1-2, with 8 positions matching TRBD1. Losses at the gene ends were 3 bases for V and 6 bases for J; bases not matched to a gene: 18. The CDR3 length is 17 residues. Germline V gives CDR1 DFQATT, CDR2 SNEGSKA (reference sequence). The CDR3 sequence: CSASVPGGTSGDDGYTF. CDR3 coding DNA: TGCAGTGCTAGCGTCCCAGGGGGCACTTCCGGGGACGATGGCTACACCTTC.

This clonotype was seen ten or more times. The chain is built from TRBV20-1 and TRBJ2-2, with TRBD1 matching 8 bases. From germline, CDR1 is DFQATT and CDR2 SNEGSKA (reference sequence). CDR3 length: 14 residues. V dropped 4 bases and J dropped 5; count of bases not matched to a gene: 6. The CDR3 DNA reads TGCAGTGCTACCGGACAGGGTGGGACCGGGGAGCTGTTTTTT. This sequence encodes CSATGQGGTGELFF.

This rearrangement joins TRBV20-1 to TRBJ1-1, with 7 bases fitting TRBD1. The germline CDR1 and CDR2 sequences are DFQATT and SNEGSKA (reference sequence). The CDR3 loop spans 13 amino acids. Trimming removed 3 bases from V and 7 bases from J; junction bases left unmatched: 8. CDR3 DNA sequence: TGCAGTGCTAGGCCAGGGGGGCAGTTTGAAGCTTTCTTT. This sequence encodes CSARPGGQFEAFF.

The CDR3 DNA is TGTGCCATCAGACCTAAGACAGGGGTGAGCTCTGGAAACACCATATATTTT. It encodes CAIRPKTGVSSGNTIYF. The rearrangement joins TRBV10-3 to TRBJ1-3, with 8 bases fitting TRBD1. The CDR3 contains 17 residues. The V segment lost 6 bases and the J segment 0 bases; nucleotides outside the gene matches: 10. Germline lookup yields CDR1 ENHRY and CDR2 SYGVKD.

This clonotype turned up a few times. V and J are TRBV20-1 and TRBJ2-2, with TRBD2 identical over 10 bases. The ends lost 6 bases at V and 4 bases at J; junction bases unmatched: 11. There are 16 residues in the CDR3. Germline-derived CDR1 and CDR2 are DFQATT and SNEGSKA (reference sequence). CDR3: CSARRLAGESTGELFF. The CDR3 coding sequence is TGCAGTGCAAGAAGGCTAGCGGGAGAGTCCACCGGGGAGCTGTTTTTT.

The chain joins TRBV7-8 to TRBJ2-2; D might be TRBD1 or TRBD2, each matching 6 bases. Germline assignment: CDR1 SGHVS and CDR2 FQNEAQ. The CDR3 sequence is 14 residues long. V gave up 1 base and J gave up 8 bases, with 11 bases separating them. This chain's CDR3 is CASSLGGAQGELFF. The CDR3 region has the DNA TGTGCCAGCAGCTTAGGGGGGGCCCAAGGGGAGCTGTTTTTT.

This clonotype was observed a few times. This CDR3 reads CANADLLGEQYF. DNA of the CDR3: TGTGCCAACGCGGACCTACTAGGCGAGCAGTACTTC. V and J are TRBV10-3 and TRBJ2-7; tentative D call: TRBD2 (5 bases). Germline V lookup: CDR1 ENHRY, CDR2 SYGVKD. The length of the CDR3 is 12 residues. V lost 10 bases, J lost 6 bases, and 16 bases lay in between.

V gene TRBV29-1 combines with J gene TRBJ2-7, with D possibly called TRBD1 or TRBD2 (5 bases each). Germline V gene lookup returns CDR1 SQVTM and CDR2 ANQGSEA. This CDR3 is built from 14 residues. The ends were cut back, 8 bases at V and 2 bases at J, with 19 bases in the middle. The CDR3 coding sequence is TGCAGCTTGGCCGGGGCAGTCCAGGCCTACGAGCAGTACTTC. This translates into CSLAGAVQAYEQYF.

With respect to this clonotype: At one end, the junction sequence differs from germline, possibly due to a read error. This chain uses TRBV10-3 with TRBJ2-6; perhaps TRBD2 as D (7 bases). The germline gives CDR1 ENHRY, CDR2 SYGVKD. The CDR3 totals 14 residues. The CDR3 coding sequence is TGTGCCATCAGTGAAACAGGGAGGGCTAACGTCCTGACTTTC. Translating it yields CAISETGRANVLTF.

The chain combines TRBV20-1 with TRBJ1-6; D may be TRBD1 (5 bases). The CDR3 covers 14 residues. V dropped 3 bases and J dropped 6 bases, with 12 bases sitting between them. Germline-derived CDR1 and CDR2 are DFQATT and SNEGSKA (reference sequence). In nucleotides, the CDR3 is TGCAGTGCTAGTCAGGGACGGTCTAATTCACCCCTCCACTTT. Amino acid sequence: CSASQGRSNSPLHF.

This clonotype showed up just once. The J gene is TRBJ2-1, the V gene TRBV2; weak D call: TRBD2 (6 bases). Germline lookup yields CDR1 SNHLY and CDR2 FYNNEI. The CDR3 spans 15 residues. V shed 2 bases and J shed 7 bases, with 15 bases lying between them. In DNA form, the CDR3 reads TGTGCCAGCAGTGAATGGGTGACTAGTCGGAATGAGCAGTTCTTC. This sequence encodes CASSEWVTSRNEQFF.

This clonotype was recorded a few times. The CDR3: CAIREGTSGYEQYF. The DNA for the CDR3 is TGTGCCATCAGGGAGGGGACTAGCGGCTACGAGCAGTACTTC. The V call is TRBV10-3, the J call TRBJ2-7, with 11 bases fitting TRBD2. In germline, CDR1 is ENHRY, CDR2 SYGVKD. Trimming cost V 6 bases and J 3 bases; bases outside gene matches: 4. The CDR3 extends over 14 amino acids.

In the case of this clonotype: The limits of the CDR3 on the DNA are not certain, so only TCRdb's listed CDR3 is given. This chain connects TRBV25-1 to TRBJ1-2; the table names TRBD1, a call not compared with the DNA. The germline V gene has CDR1 MGHDK and CDR2 SYGVNS. Ends included, the CDR3 has 19 residues. CDR3 region: CACSARDPLHRSFPYGYTF.

This chain connects TRBV9 to TRBJ2-5; no firm D call. Germline values: CDR1 SGDLS, CDR2 YYNGEE. Trimming shortened V by 0 bases and J by 4 bases, and 13 bases separated the two germline ends. The CDR3 consists of 15 residues. The CDR3 nucleotides read TGTGCCAGCAGCGTAGCTCGCGGATGGGGAGAGACCCAGTACTTC. Protein sequence: CASSVARGWGETQYF.

J is TRBJ2-5 and V is TRBV7-3; D unresolved. Per germline, CDR1 SGHTA and CDR2 FQGTGA. The CDR3 has 15 residues. Trimming cost V 6 bases and J 1 base, with 15 bases left between them. As DNA, the CDR3 is TGTGCCAGCAGATCTTGGGGTTGGGGCCAAGAGACCCAGTACTTC. Translated: CASRSWGWGQETQYF.

This clonotype was counted many times. This sequence joins TRBV2 and TRBJ1-1; maybe TRBD1 (5 bases). The germline CDR1 and CDR2 sequences are SNHLY and FYNNEI. The CDR3 loop spans 14 amino acids. V shed 6 bases and J shed 0 bases, with 11 bases lying between them. The CDR3 here is CASREGIMNTEAFF. In DNA, the CDR3 is TGTGCCAGCAGGGAGGGGATCATGAACACTGAAGCTTTCTTT.

The chain combines TRBV6-6 with TRBJ1-1; D might be TRBD1 (5 bases). The germline gives CDR1 MNHNY, CDR2 SVGAGI (reference sequence). Trimming pared 8 bases from V and 5 bases from J, leaving 15 bases between. The length of the CDR3 is 13 residues. The CDR3 DNA follows: TGTGCCAGCTGCGGGACTATAATAACTGAAGCTTTCTTT. This translates into CASCGTIITEAFF.

The chain couples TRBV10-3 to TRBJ2-5, with a weak D call TRBD1 (5 bases). CDR1 ENHRY and CDR2 SYGVKD come from the germline V gene. The CDR3 totals 15 residues. Trimming pared 10 bases from V and 1 base from J, leaving 19 bases between. The DNA of the CDR3 is TGTGCCAGCAGGGTGAACTTCGACGGCCAAGAGACCCAGTACTTC. This sequence encodes CASRVNFDGQETQYF.

V gene TRBV10-3 combines with J gene TRBJ1-2, with D tentatively TRBD1 (5 bases). The CDR3 is made up of 14 amino acids. The germline gives CDR1 ENHRY, CDR2 SYGVKD. Trimming left V 5 bases short and J 2 bases short, with 12 bases between. The DNA of the CDR3 is TGTGCCATCAGTTCAAGCGGGGGGAACTATGGCTACACCTTC. This gives the protein CAISSSGGNYGYTF.

This chain joins TRBV10-3 and TRBJ2-6; D remains ambiguous. This CDR3 has 12 amino acids. The V end lost 10 bases, the J end lost 0 bases, and 4 bases lay between the germline ends. Looked up from germline, CDR1 is ENHRY and CDR2 is SYGVKD. CDR3 DNA sequence: TGTGCCACCCACTCTGGGGCCAACGTCCTGACTTTC. It yields the protein CATHSGANVLTF.

This clonotype has at least ten counts. The CDR3 DNA follows: TGCAGTGCTAGAGATCGGACAGGGGGATGGGGTCAGCCCCAGCATTTT. Translation: CSARDRTGGWGQPQHF. J is TRBJ1-5 and V is TRBV20-1; 10 bases map to TRBD1. The CDR3 covers 16 residues. CDR1 DFQATT and CDR2 SNEGSKA come from the germline V gene (reference sequence). Trimming took 0 bases from V and 6 from J; bases not matched to a gene: 8.

V is TRBV11-2 and J is TRBJ2-7; D is undetermined. Trimming shortened V by 4 bases and J by 0 bases, and 13 bases separated the two germline ends. Looked up from germline, CDR1 is SGHAT and CDR2 is FQNNGV. The CDR3 consists of 15 residues. CDR3 sequence: CASSYKQRSSYEQYF. Written as DNA, the CDR3 is TGTGCCAGCAGCTACAAACAGAGGAGCTCCTACGAGCAGTACTTC.